This TCR beta chain came from a study of blood T cell repertoires in COVID-19 (dated by TCRdb to about 2020). For the wider study: Collaborator samples came from the United States, Italy and Spain and covered acute and convalescent phases of COVID-19. The material from the prospective study consisted of cDNA or gDNA derived from T cells, B-cell-depleted T cells, or PBMCs. The dataset comprised deeply sampled blood TCRbeta repertoires from subjects exposed to, actively infected with, or recovered from COVID-19. The repertoires were made available in a free public database intended to serve as a resource for research on the immune response to SARS-CoV-2. Samples were obtained from the ongoing ImmuneRACE study (first 160 participants) and from approximately 1,200 subjects provided by 6 global collaborators. The sample metadata nearly always contained a de-identified subject ID, COVID-19 status, age in years and sex. Where HLA class I and class II types were available, the types were taken from metadata supplied by the sample provider, not from assay-based typing. Findings and caveats that apply to the study as a whole: How much clinical and demographic metadata was included differed by source and by participant, and the metadata was provided uncurated.

On this clone: Its cognate antigen has yet to be identified. Base qualities were left out, and no much larger clone turns up one base away.

One collaborating source in Seattle enrolled patients while the patients were actively infected and followed the patients over time throughout the course of disease. Collaborating institutions collected whole blood in K2EDTA tubes following their own protocols. For TCRbeta analysis, collaborators shipped samples in one of three forms: frozen whole blood, isolated PBMCs, or DNA extracted from either of those sample types. TCRbeta CDR3 regions were amplified from genomic DNA by means of the immunoSEQ Assay, a bias-controlled multiplex PCR. Turning to the authors' computational methods: The number of nucleated cells in each sample was estimated by amplification of reference gene primers within the assay. Sequence reads were collapsed and filtered to measure the absolute abundance of every unique TCRbeta CDR3 rearrangement. Productive Simpson clonality was computed per sample as the square root of Simpson's diversity index over productive rearrangements. TCRdb took this table from immuneACCESS and kept in-frame rearrangements with V and J called. Such tables lack part of the clones; where checked against another copy, unresolved V genes explain under half of the gap, and the rest is unexplained. V and J calls plus clone size are reproduced from that table; the DNA served to infer D and trimming. The table for this sample lists approximately 500,000 clones; about 89% of them were counted only once. The ten largest clones capture roughly 7.3% of the sample.

Sequenced: peripheral blood. This receptor was obtained from a woman in her forties or fifties with COVID-19, enrolled during active disease.

The nucleotide sequence is TGTGCCAGTAGTATAACCAGGGGGGATACGCAGTATTTT. The encoded protein is CASSITRGDTQYF. Recombination linked TRBV19 to TRBJ2-3, with 7 bases in between that match TRBD1. The CDR3 sequence holds 13 residues, the cysteine and phenylalanine included. The only DNA kept is the CDR3, 39 bases in frame from the first base. Compared with germline, V lacks 2 bases and J lacks 6 bases; bases without a gene match: 2. Via the germline V gene (reference sequence), CDR1 is LNHDA and CDR2 SQIVND.